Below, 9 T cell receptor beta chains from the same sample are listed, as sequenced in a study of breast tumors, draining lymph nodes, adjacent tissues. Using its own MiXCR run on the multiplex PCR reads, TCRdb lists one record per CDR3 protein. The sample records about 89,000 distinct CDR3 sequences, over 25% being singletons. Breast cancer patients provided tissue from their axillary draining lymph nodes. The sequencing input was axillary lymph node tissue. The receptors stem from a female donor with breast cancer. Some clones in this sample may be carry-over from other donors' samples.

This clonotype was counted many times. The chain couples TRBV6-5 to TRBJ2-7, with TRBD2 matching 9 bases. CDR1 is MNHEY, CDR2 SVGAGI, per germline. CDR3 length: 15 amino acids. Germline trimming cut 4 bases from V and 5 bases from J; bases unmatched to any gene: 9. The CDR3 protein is CASSFGLAGPHEQYF. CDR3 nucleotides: TGTGCCAGCAGTTTCGGGCTAGCGGGACCACACGAGCAGTACTTC.

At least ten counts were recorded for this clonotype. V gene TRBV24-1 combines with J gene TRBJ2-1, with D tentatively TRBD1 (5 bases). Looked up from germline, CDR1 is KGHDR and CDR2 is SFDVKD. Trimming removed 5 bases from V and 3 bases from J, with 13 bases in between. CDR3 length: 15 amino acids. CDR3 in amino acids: CATSVGPRLYNEQFF. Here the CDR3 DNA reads TGTGCCACCAGTGTGGGGCCGAGACTCTACAATGAGCAGTTCTTC.

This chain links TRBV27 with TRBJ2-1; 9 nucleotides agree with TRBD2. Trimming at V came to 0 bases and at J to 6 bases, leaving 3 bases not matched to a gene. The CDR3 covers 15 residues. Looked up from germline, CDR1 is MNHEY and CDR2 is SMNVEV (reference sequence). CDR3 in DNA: TGTGCCAGCAGTTTATCGCTAGCGGGATTCAATGAGCAGTTCTTC. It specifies CASSLSLAGFNEQFF.

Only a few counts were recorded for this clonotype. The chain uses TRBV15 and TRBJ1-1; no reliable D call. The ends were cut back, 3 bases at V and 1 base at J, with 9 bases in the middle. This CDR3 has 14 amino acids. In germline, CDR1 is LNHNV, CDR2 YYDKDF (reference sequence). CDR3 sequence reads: CATSRTGPNTEAFF. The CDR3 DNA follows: TGTGCCACCAGCAGGACGGGTCCGAACACTGAAGCTTTCTTT.

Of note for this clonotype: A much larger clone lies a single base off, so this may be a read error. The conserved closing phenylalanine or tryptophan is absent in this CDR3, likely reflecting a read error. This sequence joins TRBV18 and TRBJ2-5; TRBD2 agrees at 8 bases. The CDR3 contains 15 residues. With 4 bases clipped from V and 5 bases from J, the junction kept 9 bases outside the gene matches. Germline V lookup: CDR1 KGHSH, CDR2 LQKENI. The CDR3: CASSRPREAAETQYL. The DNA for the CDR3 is TGTGCCAGCTCACGACCGCGGGAGGCCGCGGAGACCCAGTACCTC.

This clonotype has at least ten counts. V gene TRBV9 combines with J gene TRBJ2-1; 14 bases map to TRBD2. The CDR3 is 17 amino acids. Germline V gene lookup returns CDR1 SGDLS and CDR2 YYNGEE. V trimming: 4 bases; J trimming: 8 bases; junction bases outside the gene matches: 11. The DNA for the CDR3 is TGTGCCAGCAGCACCCGGACTAGCGGGAGGTTAGGGGATGAGCAGTTCTTC. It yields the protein CASSTRTSGRLGDEQFF. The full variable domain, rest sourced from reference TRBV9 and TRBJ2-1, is DSGVTQTPKHLITATGQRVTLRCSPRSGDLSVYWYQQSLDQGLQFLIQYYNGEERAKGNILERFSAQQFPDLHSELNLSSLELGDSALYFCASSTRTSGRLGDEQFFGPGTRLTVL.

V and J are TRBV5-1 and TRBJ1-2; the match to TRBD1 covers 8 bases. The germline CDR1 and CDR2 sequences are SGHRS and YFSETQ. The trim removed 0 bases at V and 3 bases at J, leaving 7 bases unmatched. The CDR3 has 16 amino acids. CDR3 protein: CASSLGGRGQYYGYTF. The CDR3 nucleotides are TGCGCCAGCAGCTTGGGGGGCAGGGGGCAGTACTATGGCTACACCTTC.

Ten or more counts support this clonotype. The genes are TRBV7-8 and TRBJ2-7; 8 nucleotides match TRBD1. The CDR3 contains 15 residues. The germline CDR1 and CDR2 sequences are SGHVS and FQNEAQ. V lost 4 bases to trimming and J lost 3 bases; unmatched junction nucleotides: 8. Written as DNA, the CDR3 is TGTGCCAGCAGCTACCGACAGGGGTCAGTCTACGAGCAGTACTTC. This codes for CASSYRQGSVYEQYF.

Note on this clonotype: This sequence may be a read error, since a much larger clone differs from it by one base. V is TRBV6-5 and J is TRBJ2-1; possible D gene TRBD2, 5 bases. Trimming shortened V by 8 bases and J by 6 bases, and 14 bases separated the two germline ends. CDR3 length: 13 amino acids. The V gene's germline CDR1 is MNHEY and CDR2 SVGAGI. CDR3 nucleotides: TGTGCCAGCGCTTGCCCCCGGGGCAATGAGCAGTTCTTC. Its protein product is CASACPRGNEQFF.